A selection of T cell receptor beta chains follows, all from one sample in a study of cytotoxic CD8 clonotypes in ibrutinib-treated CLL. The protocol was immunoSEQ multiplex PCR, while the TCRdb copy is restricted to in-frame clones and leaves out a portion. The table includes approximately 100,000 clones, more than 55% detected once. The sequencing used PBMCs, collected after 24 months of ibrutinib treatment. Receptors were obtained from a human donor with chronic lymphocytic leukemia. Both conserved end residues are part of each CDR3. Each record gives: D gene, clone size, V gene, J gene, CDR3 DNA, CDR3 protein. A D gene is named only where the DNA matches it firmly. Rows may omit the clone size; those that give it use once, few, many or a size class.

d_call: -
clone_size: -
v_call: TRBV28
j_call: TRBJ2-7
cdr3_nt: TGTGCCAGCAAATTGGAGGACGAGCAGTACTTC
cdr3_aa: CASKLEDEQYF

d_call: -
clone_size: -
v_call: TRBV10-3
j_call: TRBJ2-3
cdr3_nt: TGTGCCATCAGACCGAGGGGGAACACAGATACGCAGTATTTT
cdr3_aa: CAIRPRGNTDTQYF

d_call: -
clone_size: few
v_call: TRBV6-6
j_call: TRBJ2-1
cdr3_nt: TGTGCCAGCAGGGTCAGGAGTGAGCAGTTCTTC
cdr3_aa: CASRVRSEQFF

d_call: TRBD2
clone_size: few
v_call: TRBV27
j_call: TRBJ2-3
cdr3_nt: TGTGCCAGCAGTTTGCGGGGGGGCCGGGATACGCAGTATTTT
cdr3_aa: CASSLRGGRDTQYF

d_call: TRBD1
clone_size: -
v_call: TRBV5-4
j_call: TRBJ1-1
cdr3_nt: TGTGCCAGCAGCTTGGGGGGGACAGGGGCCCTTGAAGCTTTCTTT
cdr3_aa: CASSLGGTGALEAFF

d_call: -
clone_size: -
v_call: TRBV28
j_call: TRBJ1-3
cdr3_nt: TGTGCCAGCAGTCGGACAGTCTCTGGAAACACCATATATTTT
cdr3_aa: CASSRTVSGNTIYF

d_call: -
clone_size: -
v_call: TRBV30
j_call: TRBJ1-2
cdr3_nt: TGTGCCTGGACTTACGGGGTGCGGAGTGGCTACACCTTC
cdr3_aa: CAWTYGVRSGYTF

d_call: TRBD1
clone_size: -
v_call: TRBV9
j_call: TRBJ2-5
cdr3_nt: TGTGCCAGCAGCGTAGTTGGTCAGAACAGGGGAACCCAAGAGACCCAGTACTTC
cdr3_aa: CASSVVGQNRGTQETQYF

d_call: -
clone_size: few
v_call: TRBV5-5
j_call: TRBJ2-7
cdr3_nt: TGTGCCAGCAGCTTGGGCATTTCCTCCTACGAGCAGTACTTC
cdr3_aa: CASSLGISSYEQYF

d_call: TRBD1
clone_size: -
v_call: TRBV10-3
j_call: TRBJ2-1
cdr3_nt: TGTGCCATCAGTGATGGGACAGGGAATGATGAGCAGTTCTTC
cdr3_aa: CAISDGTGNDEQFF

d_call: -
clone_size: -
v_call: TRBV6-6
j_call: TRBJ2-4
cdr3_nt: TGTGCCAGCAGTTACGTCAAGAGTTCCGCCAACATTCAGTACTTC
cdr3_aa: CASSYVKSSANIQYF

d_call: -
clone_size: -
v_call: TRBV18
j_call: TRBJ2-3
cdr3_nt: TGTGCCAGCTCACCAGTGCCCCAGCCCACAGATACGCAGTATTTT
cdr3_aa: CASSPVPQPTDTQYF

d_call: -
clone_size: few
v_call: TRBV5-1
j_call: TRBJ1-4
cdr3_nt: TGCGCCAGCAGCTTATTCAGGGGAGGAAGGGAAAAACTGTTTTTT
cdr3_aa: CASSLFRGGREKLFF